This TCR beta chain originates from a study of vaccination and CD4 T cells after COVID-19. Cultured CD4+ T cells had their DNA profiled by the Oncomine TCR Beta short-read assay. Each CDR3 protein gets one entry after TCRdb re-called the PCR reads with MiXCR. The table includes about 11,000 distinct CDR3 sequences, approximately 40% detected once. As to treatment: roughly nine-day PBMC culture with coronavirus spike peptide pools or control peptides (ViraFEST assay). A note on this clonotype: Its antigen is still unknown.

The length of the CDR3 is 15 residues. Germline V CDR1 and CDR2: SEHNR, FQNEAQ (reference sequence). Trimming pared 6 bases from V and 2 bases from J, leaving 11 bases between. Sequencing input: CD4+ T cells from blood, cultured in vitro. V is TRBV7-9 and J is TRBJ1-6; no reliable D call. The clonotype comes from a human donor who had recovered from COVID-19. This CDR3 reads CASSLQIPYNSPLHF. CDR3 sequence (DNA): TGTGCCAGCAGTTTACAGATCCCCTATAATTCACCCCTCCACTTT.